This T cell receptor (beta chain) was documented in a study of blood T cell repertoires in COVID-19. Germline V gives CDR1 SGHRS, CDR2 YFSETQ. This CDR3 has 15 amino acids. Trimming stripped 7 bases from V and 0 bases from J, with 11 bases between. Profiled with immunoSEQ multiplex PCR; TCRdb holds only in-frame clones, not every one. The repertoire holds 50,000 or so clones, with over 90% as singletons. The sequence was obtained from a woman aged 80 or over with acute or convalescent COVID-19. Sequenced: peripheral blood. The rearrangement joins TRBV5-1 to TRBJ2-6; maybe TRBD1 (5 bases). The CDR3 DNA is TGCGCCAGCGGGGCAGATAGCTCTGGGGCCAACGTCCTGACTTTC. Its translation is CASGADSSGANVLTF.